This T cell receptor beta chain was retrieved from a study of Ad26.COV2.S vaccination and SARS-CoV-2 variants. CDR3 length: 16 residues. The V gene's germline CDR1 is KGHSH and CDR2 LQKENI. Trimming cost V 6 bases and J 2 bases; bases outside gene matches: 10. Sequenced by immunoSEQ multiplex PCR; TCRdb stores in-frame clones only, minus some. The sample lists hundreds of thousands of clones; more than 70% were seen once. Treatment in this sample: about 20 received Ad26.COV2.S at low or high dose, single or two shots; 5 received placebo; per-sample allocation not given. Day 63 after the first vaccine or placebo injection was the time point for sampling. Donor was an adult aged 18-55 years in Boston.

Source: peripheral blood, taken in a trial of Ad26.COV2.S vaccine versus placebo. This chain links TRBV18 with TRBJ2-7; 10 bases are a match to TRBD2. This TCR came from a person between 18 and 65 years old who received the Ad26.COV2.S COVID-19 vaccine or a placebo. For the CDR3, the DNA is TGTGCCAGCTCTCTTCCGGGACTAGCGTCCCCCTACGAGCAGTACTTC. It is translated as CASSLPGLASPYEQYF.